These T cell receptor beta chains were read from a single sample in a study of T cells in Graves' hyperthyroidism and ophthalmopathy. TCRdb recomputed calls from the multiplex PCR reads with MiXCR, one row per CDR3 protein. The sample lists hundreds of thousands of distinct CDR3 sequences, roughly 13% seen once, with 34% in the top ten. The sequenced sample was blood. These receptors were collected from a woman aged 40-49 years with Graves' ophthalmopathy. Both conserved end residues are part of each CDR3. D genes are given only for firm matches. The size entry is marked missing in some rows and otherwise reads once, few, many or a size class.

j_call clone_size d_call v_call cdr3_aa cdr3_nt
TRBJ2-5 many . TRBV27 CASSFDPLGLQETQYF TGTGCCAGCAGTTTCGACCCTCTGGGGCTTCAAGAGACCCAGTACTTC
TRBJ2-5 many TRBD2 TRBV19 CASSSGLADETQYF TGTGCCAGTAGTTCGGGACTAGCGGACGAGACCCAGTACTTC
TRBJ2-3 . . TRBV7-9 CASRGRERGRTDTQYF TGTGCCAGCCGGGGACGGGAAAGGGGGAGGACAGATACGCAGTATTTT
TRBJ1-5 many . TRBV12-3/TRBV12-4 CASSTTGRHQPQHF TGTGCCAGCAGTACCACAGGGCGACATCAGCCCCAGCATTTT
TRBJ1-5 many . TRBV28 CASRRGDGGGGQPQHF TGTGCCAGCAGAAGGGGCGACGGGGGAGGAGGTCAGCCCCAGCATTTT
TRBJ1-1 many . TRBV27 CASGIKGAFF TGTGCCAGTGGGATAAAGGGAGCTTTCTTT
TRBJ1-1 many . TRBV28 CASSFRQWRPNTEAFF TGTGCCAGCAGTTTTCGACAGTGGAGACCGAACACTGAAGCTTTCTTT
TRBJ2-5 few TRBD2 TRBV5-6 CASSSGGGGGGGETQYF TGTGCCAGCAGCTCCGGCGGCGGGGGAGGTGGTGGAGAGACCCAGTACTTC
TRBJ2-2 . TRBD1 TRBV24-1 CATTRTGGTGELFF TGTGCCACAACCCGGACAGGTGGGACCGGGGAGCTGTTTTTT
TRBJ2-1 many . TRBV2 CASSVLIRTDEQFF TGTGCCAGCAGTGTCCTCATCCGGACGGATGAGCAGTTCTTC
TRBJ2-1 many TRBD1 TRBV28 CASRLTPDRGKDEQFF TGTGCCAGCAGACTCACCCCGGACAGGGGGAAGGATGAGCAGTTCTTC
TRBJ2-3 few . TRBV24-1 CATSGIQGSTDTQYF TGTGCCACCAGTGGAATACAGGGTAGCACAGATACGCAGTATTTT
TRBJ2-1 . TRBD1 TRBV15 CATKPGQVNNEQFF TGTGCCACCAAACCGGGACAGGTGAACAATGAGCAGTTCTTC
TRBJ2-1 . TRBD2 TRBV4-1 CASSQVVAGVYNEQFF TGCGCCAGCAGCCAAGTGGTAGCGGGAGTATACAATGAGCAGTTCTTC
TRBJ1-1 . . TRBV7-9 CASGGRDSTEAFF TGTGCCAGCGGAGGCAGGGATAGCACTGAAGCTTTCTTT
TRBJ1-4 . . TRBV20-1 CSAREGMREELFF TGCAGTGCTAGAGAGGGCATGAGAGAAGAACTGTTTTTT
TRBJ2-7 few TRBD2 TRBV9 CASSSRLAGSVYEQYF TGTGCCAGCAGCTCCCGACTAGCGGGATCAGTTTACGAGCAGTACTTC
TRBJ2-2 . . TRBV24-1 CATSDPRGVTGELFF TGTGCCACCAGTGACCCGAGGGGGGTCACCGGGGAGCTGTTTTTT
TRBJ2-1 many . TRBV6-1 CASSLLLANNEQFF TGTGCCAGCTCTCTCTTACTAGCTAACAATGAGCAGTTCTTC
TRBJ1-1 few TRBD1 TRBV7-8 CASSVSPWTGDRNTEAFF TGTGCCAGCAGCGTAAGCCCCTGGACAGGGGATAGGAACACTGAAGCTTTCTTT
TRBJ2-3 few . TRBV7-2 CASSFWGPGTDTQYF TGTGCCAGCAGCTTCTGGGGGCCTGGCACAGATACGCAGTATTTT
TRBJ1-5 . TRBD1 TRBV6-1 CASSPEGASSQPQHF TGTGCCAGCAGTCCCGAGGGGGCGAGTAGTCAGCCCCAGCATTTT
TRBJ1-1 many TRBD1 TRBV2 CASSPGQYTEAFF TGTGCCAGCAGCCCGGGACAGTACACTGAAGCTTTCTTT
TRBJ1-2 . . TRBV5-1 CASSRLGRTYGYTF TGCGCCAGCAGCCGACTGGGTCGCACATATGGCTACACCTTC
TRBJ2-7 many . TRBV2 CASSADRVYEQYF TGTGCCAGCAGTGCGGACAGAGTCTACGAGCAGTACTTC